Listed below are T cell receptor beta chains from one sample, sequenced in a study of cytomegalovirus exposure and HLA in healthy donors. TCRdb keeps only in-frame clones here, not all; method: immunoSEQ multiplex PCR. Here the sample spans 90,000 to 120,000 clones, roughly 72% being singletons. Sequenced sample: PBMCs. All receptors come from a young man in good health and CMV-seronegative. The CDR3 runs from the conserved cysteine through the conserved F or W. Each record gives: CDR3 DNA, CDR3 protein, V gene, J gene, clone size, D gene. D genes are given only for firm matches. Rows may omit the clone size; those that give it use once, few, many or a size class.

DNA: TGCGCCAGCAGCCAGAGAGGACTAGCGGAATCGGGCAATGAGCAGTTCTTC
CDR3: CASSQRGLAESGNEQFF
V: TRBV5-1
J: TRBJ2-1
size: once
D: TRBD2

DNA: TGTGCCAGCAGGGCCACAGGGGTTGTGAACACTGAAGCTTTCTTT
CDR3: CASRATGVVNTEAFF
V: TRBV2
J: TRBJ1-1
size: -
D: TRBD1

DNA: TGTGCCAGCAGCGAGGGACTGGCAACCTACAATGAGCAGTTCTTC
CDR3: CASSEGLATYNEQFF
V: TRBV9
J: TRBJ2-1
size: -
D: -

DNA: TGTGCCAGCAGCTTAGGTACTAGCGGGCGGAATGAGCAGTTCTTC
CDR3: CASSLGTSGRNEQFF
V: TRBV7-6
J: TRBJ2-1
size: -
D: TRBD2

DNA: TGTGCCAGCAGCCAACAGCGGGAGAGCTCCTACAATGAGCAGTTCTTC
CDR3: CASSQQRESSYNEQFF
V: TRBV21-1
J: TRBJ2-1
size: -
D: -

DNA: TGTGCCAGTAGTACCTGGACAGGGGGGGCCGAAGAGACCCAGTACTTC
CDR3: CASSTWTGGAEETQYF
V: TRBV19
J: TRBJ2-5
size: -
D: TRBD1

DNA: TGTGCCAGCCTTACTTCTGGGGCCAACGTCCTGACTTTC
CDR3: CASLTSGANVLTF
V: TRBV28
J: TRBJ2-6
size: -
D: -

DNA: TGTGCCAGCAACCAGGGGGCTCGGGTTGATACGCAGTATTTT
CDR3: CASNQGARVDTQYF
V: TRBV6-1
J: TRBJ2-3
size: few
D: TRBD1

DNA: TGTGCCAGCAGCCAAACACCGGGACTAGCGGGGGAGCCTCGGGGGAATGAGCAGTTCTTC
CDR3: CASSQTPGLAGEPRGNEQFF
V: TRBV4-2
J: TRBJ2-1
size: -
D: TRBD2

DNA: TGTGCCAGCAGCTTAGAACTAGCGGGAGCCTACAATGAGCAGTTCTTC
CDR3: CASSLELAGAYNEQFF
V: TRBV7-6
J: TRBJ2-1
size: -
D: TRBD2

DNA: TGCGCCAGCAGCTTGGGGACAGGGGGGGCCTACGAGCAGTACTTC
CDR3: CASSLGTGGAYEQYF
V: TRBV5-1
J: TRBJ2-7
size: -
D: TRBD1

DNA: TGTGCCAGTAGTACCAGGACTAGCGGGAATTACAATGAGCAGTTCTTC
CDR3: CASSTRTSGNYNEQFF
V: TRBV19
J: TRBJ2-1
size: -
D: TRBD2

DNA: TGTGCCAGCAGCCCGGACAGGGGGCCGGGAAAACTGTTTTTT
CDR3: CASSPDRGPGKLFF
V: TRBV7-8
J: TRBJ1-4
size: few
D: TRBD1

DNA: TGTGCCAGCAGCGGGGGGGGGACAGGGACCTACGAGCAGTACTTC
CDR3: CASSGGGTGTYEQYF
V: TRBV9
J: TRBJ2-7
size: -
D: TRBD1

DNA: TGTGCCTGGAGTCCCTCTTTGACAGGGCCGAACACTGAAGCTTTCTTT
CDR3: CAWSPSLTGPNTEAFF
V: TRBV30
J: TRBJ1-1
size: -
D: TRBD1

DNA: TGTGCCAGCAGCCAGTCTCCAGGGGGCGGTGAAAAACTGTTTTTT
CDR3: CASSQSPGGGEKLFF
V: TRBV4-2
J: TRBJ1-4
size: many
D: TRBD1